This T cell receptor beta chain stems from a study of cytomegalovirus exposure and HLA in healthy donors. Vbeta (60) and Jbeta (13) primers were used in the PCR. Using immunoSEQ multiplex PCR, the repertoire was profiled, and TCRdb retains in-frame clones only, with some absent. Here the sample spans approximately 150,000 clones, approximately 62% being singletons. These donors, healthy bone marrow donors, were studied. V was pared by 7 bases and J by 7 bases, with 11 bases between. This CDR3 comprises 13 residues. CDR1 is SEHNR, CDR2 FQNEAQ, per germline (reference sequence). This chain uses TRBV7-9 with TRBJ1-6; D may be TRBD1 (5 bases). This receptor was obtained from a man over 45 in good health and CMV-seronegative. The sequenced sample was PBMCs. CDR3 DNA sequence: TGTGCCAGCACGACAGTGGACAATTCACCCCTCCACTTT. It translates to CASTTVDNSPLHF.